Shown below are 11 T cell receptor beta chains from a single sample sequenced in a study of T-cell memory formation after mild COVID-19. TCRdb reanalysed the 5' RACE reads using MiXCR and keeps one entry per CDR3 protein. The data contain 180,000 or so distinct CDR3 sequences, approximately 10% of them singletons. The sample comprised PBMCs or a T cell subset sorted from them (not recorded which). The receptor source for this set is a man between 18 and 35 years old who had mild COVID-19 (a few samples of this study predate the infection). Cell type and time point are not known.

The chain's CDR3 is CSARDDIRAGYTF. The CDR3 DNA reads TGCAGTGCTAGAGATGATATCAGGGCTGGCTACACCTTC. The V call is TRBV20-1, the J call TRBJ1-2; D may be TRBD1 (5 bases). V gave up 0 bases and J gave up 7 bases, with 12 bases separating them. Germline values: CDR1 DFQATT, CDR2 SNEGSKA (reference sequence). The CDR3 totals 13 residues.

This clonotype was detected a few times. This sequence joins TRBV5-1 and TRBJ1-4, with no clear D. This CDR3 spans 17 amino acids. Trimming left V 0 bases short and J 0 bases short, with 12 bases between. The germline gives CDR1 SGHRS, CDR2 YFSETQ. CDR3 DNA: TGCGCCAGCAGCTTGGGCGTGTCGTCTGCAACTAATGAAAAACTGTTTTTT. Amino acid sequence: CASSLGVSSATNEKLFF.

The chain employs TRBV12-3 or TRBV12-4 and TRBJ1-2; D unresolved. Trimming shortened V by 1 base and J by 4 bases, and 7 bases separated the two germline ends. The CDR3 runs 13 residues. CDR3 protein: CASSLDGSYGYTF. The CDR3 DNA reads TGTGCCAGCAGTTTAGATGGATCCTATGGCTACACCTTC.

The V gene is TRBV12-3 or TRBV12-4, the J gene TRBJ2-3; 13 nucleotides line up with TRBD2. This CDR3 has 15 amino acids. Trimming took 5 bases from V and 7 from J; bases not matched to a gene: 6. CDR3 sequence reads: CASSTGTSGVYTQYF. Written as DNA, the CDR3 is TGTGCCAGCAGTACCGGGACTAGCGGGGTATATACGCAGTATTTT.

This sequence joins TRBV23-1 and TRBJ2-1; 8 bases line up with TRBD2. TRBV23-1 is annotated as an ORF whose role is uncertain. V was pared by 8 bases and J by 8 bases, with 11 bases of the junction left unmatched. This CDR3 contains 14 residues. The CDR3 is CASSLTGGLDEQFF. CDR3 sequence (DNA): TGCGCCAGCTCCCTCACGGGGGGGCTGGATGAGCAGTTCTTC.

CDR3 sequence reads: CASQIGAPGTSGYNEQFF. The CDR3 region has the DNA TGTGCCAGCCAAATAGGGGCCCCTGGGACTAGCGGCTACAATGAGCAGTTCTTC. The chain joins TRBV6-5 to TRBJ2-1, with 11 bases matching TRBD2. CDR3 size: 18 residues. The germline CDR1 and CDR2 sequences are MNHEY and SVGAGI. J lost 3 bases, V lost 8 bases, and 15 bases had no gene match.

The sample holds many counts of this clonotype. The rearrangement links TRBV27 to TRBJ2-5, with TRBD2 matching over 7 bases. With V trimmed by 3 bases and J by 2 bases, 9 bases remained unmatched. This CDR3 contains 16 residues. CDR1 is MNHEY, CDR2 SMNVEV, per germline (reference sequence). The CDR3 DNA sequence: TGTGCCAGCAGTTTTTTTTCAGGGAGGGGTCAAGAGACCCAGTACTTC. It codes for CASSFFSGRGQETQYF.

This clonotype showed up just a few times. For the CDR3, the DNA is TGTGCCAGCAGCCAAGGGACAGTCAACTATGGCTACACCTTC. Translated, it gives CASSQGTVNYGYTF. The chain is built from TRBV7-2 and TRBJ1-2; 7 bases line up with TRBD1. The CDR3 extends over 14 amino acids. Germline V CDR1 and CDR2: SGHTA, FQGNSA. The V segment lost 5 bases and the J segment 2 bases; nucleotides outside the gene matches: 5.

The chain is built from TRBV9 and TRBJ1-1; TRBD1 agrees at 8 bases. The CDR3 is 15 residues long. Germline assignment: CDR1 SGDLS and CDR2 YYNGEE. The trim removed 4 bases at V and 3 bases at J, leaving 8 bases unmatched. The CDR3 sequence: CASSPDRGWDTEAFF. As DNA, the CDR3 is TGTGCCAGCAGCCCCGACAGGGGTTGGGACACTGAAGCTTTCTTT.

CDR3 sequence reads: CASSFSGGAPKEQFF. Here the CDR3 DNA reads TGTGCCAGCAGTTTTAGCGGGGGGGCCCCCAAGGAGCAGTTCTTC. The chain carries TRBV9 and TRBJ2-1; 11 bases map to TRBD2. This CDR3 has 15 amino acids. Trimming at V came to 5 bases and at J to 10 bases, leaving 11 bases not matched to a gene. CDR1 and CDR2 (germline): SGDLS, YYNGEE.

V is TRBV7-4 and J is TRBJ2-3, with TRBD2 identical over 12 bases. Trimming cost V 3 bases and J 0 bases; bases outside gene matches: 19. Germline V lookup: CDR1 SGHVT, CDR2 SQSDAQ. The length of the CDR3 is 22 residues. The CDR3 nucleotides read TGTGCCAGCAGCTTGTCGTCTAGTTCGACTAGCGGGGGACACGATAGCACAGATACGCAGTATTTT. This gives the protein CASSLSSSSTSGGHDSTDTQYF. Complete variable domain (other parts from reference TRBV7-4 and TRBJ2-3): GAGVSQSPRYKVAKRGRDVALRCDSISGHVTLYWYRQTLGQGSEVLTYSQSDAQRDKSGRPSGRFSAERPERSVSTLKIQRTEQGDSAVYLCASSLSSSSTSGGHDSTDTQYFGPGTRLTVL.